This T cell receptor beta chain was sequenced for a study of vaccination and CD4 T cells after COVID-19. The overall study: Overlapping SARS-CoV-2, HCoV-NL63, HCoV-OC43 and HCoV-229E spike peptides were used to stimulate cells.

This clonotype was detected only a few times. Its antigen remains unidentified. V gave up 1 base and J gave up 3 bases, with 21 bases separating them. CDR3 length equals 18 residues. Germline-derived CDR1 and CDR2 are SGHAT and FQNNGV. Treatment meaning: roughly 11-day PBMC culture with coronavirus spike peptide pools or control peptides (ViraFEST assay). ViraFEST expanded antigen-specific T cells with peptide pools, then sequenced TCRs. Fresh IL-2 medium was used to replace half of the medium on days 3 and 7. Sequenced with the Oncomine TCR Beta short-read assay was DNA taken from cultured CD4+ T cells. TCRdb reprocessed the PCR reads via MiXCR and lists one record per CDR3 protein. Among about 14,000 distinct CDR3 sequences listed, just under 30% were seen once.

Sequencing used CD4+ T cells from blood, cultured in vitro, obtained before SARS-CoV-2 vaccination. The rearrangement links TRBV11-2 to TRBJ2-5; TRBD1 is a possible D gene (6 bases). This receptor was taken from a human donor who received a COVID-19 vaccine. The CDR3 sequence: CASSLVRIGGSAKETQYF. The CDR3 nucleotides read TGTGCCAGCAGCTTAGTCAGGATAGGGGGTTCGGCAAAAGAGACCCAGTACTTC.